At least ten counts were recorded for the clone carrying this T cell receptor beta chain. This entry belongs to a study of T-cell reconstitution after alpha-beta-depleted transplantation in children. The germline V gene has CDR1 LGHDT and CDR2 YNNKEL (reference sequence). V was trimmed by 1 base and J by 2 bases, leaving 12 bases between them. The CDR3 runs to 15 residues. Molecular barcoding with unique molecular identifiers was used for the TCRbeta library. TCRdb re-derived calls from the PCR reads in MiXCR, one entry per CDR3 protein. In the table there are a few hundred thousand distinct CDR3 sequences, about 7% of which are singletons.

The starting material was PBMCs, obtained before TCRalphabeta/CD19-depleted stem cell transplant. The source of this sequence is a boy younger than 10 with acute lymphoblastic leukemia, due to receive a stem cell transplant. The chain uses TRBV3-1 and TRBJ2-7; D perhaps matches TRBD2 (6 bases). CDR3 DNA: TGTGCCAGCAGCCAAGGTCCTAGCGATACCTACGAGCAGTACTTC. Translation: CASSQGPSDTYEQYF.